Following are 10 T cell receptor beta chains from one sample sequenced in a study of blood T cell repertoires in COVID-19. Sequencing was performed with immunoSEQ multiplex PCR; in TCRdb, only in-frame clones are kept and a portion is missing. This sample has roughly 180,000 clones, with approximately 86% found just once. Sequencing was carried out using peripheral blood. Receptors were obtained from a man in his 60s with acute or convalescent COVID-19.

The chain combines TRBV2 with TRBJ1-3, with D uncertain. Trimming cost V 8 bases and J 2 bases, with 13 bases left between them. Germline V gene lookup returns CDR1 SNHLY and CDR2 FYNNEI. This CDR3 spans 14 amino acids. The CDR3 DNA reads TGTGCCAGCGGAAGGGTCGGGGCTGGAAACACCATATATTTT. Its translation is CASGRVGAGNTIYF.

This clone was seen once. V is TRBV25-1 and J is TRBJ1-4; perhaps TRBD1 as D (5 bases). The germline V gene encodes CDR1 MGHDK and CDR2 SYGVNS. V was cut by 4 bases and J by 13 bases, with 13 bases left in between. There are 12 residues in the CDR3. This chain's CDR3 is CASSGWGTRLFF. DNA of the CDR3: TGTGCCAGCAGTGGCTGGGGGACTAGACTGTTTTTT.

The CDR3 spells CASSKGQGRSTGELFF. The CDR3 DNA follows: TGTGCCAGCAGCAAAGGACAGGGGAGGAGCACCGGGGAGCTGTTTTTT. V and J are TRBV5-4 and TRBJ2-2; 9 bases are a match to TRBD1. There are 16 residues in the CDR3. Germline loops: CDR1 SGHNT, CDR2 YYREEE (reference sequence). V shed 4 bases and J 4 bases; nucleotides not matched to a gene: 8.

V and J are TRBV5-1 and TRBJ1-1; D unclear. Germline CDR1 reads SGHRS; CDR2 reads YFSETQ. V was clipped by 0 bases and J by 4 bases, with 13 bases between them. The CDR3 has 15 amino acids. The CDR3 nucleotides read TGCGCCAGCAGCTTGGGAACCTTCCCCGGCACTGAAGCTTTCTTT. Protein product: CASSLGTFPGTEAFF.

The chain uses TRBV19 and TRBJ1-2; no definite D call. Trimming pared 2 bases from V and 8 bases from J, leaving 18 bases between. In germline, CDR1 is LNHDA, CDR2 SQIVND (reference sequence). The CDR3 is 15 amino acids. The CDR3 DNA follows: TGTGCCAGTAGTATAAAGCGGGCGGGGATGAGAGGCTACACCTTC. Protein sequence: CASSIKRAGMRGYTF.

The V gene is TRBV20-1, the J gene TRBJ2-1; TRBD2 is a possible D gene (7 bases). This CDR3 is built from 12 residues. Germline V gene lookup returns CDR1 DFQATT and CDR2 SNEGSKA (reference sequence). Trimming stripped 3 bases from V and 10 bases from J, with 13 bases between. Written as DNA, the CDR3 is TGCAGTGCTAGTTGGGGGGGCTCAGAGCAGTTCTTC. Translating gives CSASWGGSEQFF.

The V and J genes are TRBV5-1 and TRBJ2-3; TRBD2 matches at 7 bases. CDR3 length equals 15 residues. Losses at the gene ends were 0 bases for V and 4 bases for J; bases not matched to a gene: 5. Germline V gene data show CDR1 as SGHRS and CDR2 as YFSETQ. CDR3 sequence: CASSLAGAGADTQYF. CDR3 nucleotides: TGCGCCAGCAGCTTGGCCGGGGCGGGGGCAGATACGCAGTATTTT.

The chain combines TRBV5-5 with TRBJ2-3, with a possible D match to TRBD2 (5 bases). Per the germline V gene, CDR1 is SGHKS and CDR2 is YYEKEE (reference sequence). The CDR3 is made up of 16 amino acids. Deletions cut 0 bases from V and 1 base from J, with 12 bases between. This chain's CDR3 is CASSLGAALRTDTQYF. CDR3 in DNA: TGTGCCAGCAGCTTGGGAGCGGCCCTACGCACAGATACGCAGTATTTT.

The chain combines TRBV24-1 with TRBJ2-2, with unresolved D. The CDR3 has 12 residues. Germline-derived CDR1 and CDR2 are KGHDR and SFDVKD. V was clipped by 6 bases and J by 6 bases, with 7 bases between them. In DNA, the CDR3 is TGTGCCACCAGTTTCCGTCCCGGGGAGCTGTTTTTT. It yields the protein CATSFRPGELFF.

The gene calls are TRBV29-1 and TRBJ1-2; 7 bases line up with TRBD1. The V gene's germline CDR1 is SQVTM and CDR2 ANQGSEA. This CDR3 has 15 amino acids. J lost 3 bases, V lost 4 bases, and 11 bases had no gene match. CDR3 region: CSVGLTGRKDYGYTF. The CDR3 DNA reads TGCAGCGTTGGGCTGACAGGGAGGAAAGACTATGGCTACACCTTC. The full variable domain, with the rest looked up from reference TRBV29-1 and TRBJ1-2, is SAVISQKPSRDICQRGTSLTIQCQVDSQVTMMFWYRQQPGQSLTLIATANQGSEATYESGFVIDKFPISRPNLTFSTLTVSNMSPEDSSIYLCSVGLTGRKDYGYTFGSGTRLTVV.